Shown below are 18 T cell receptor beta chains from a single sample sequenced in a study of vaccination and CD4 T cells after COVID-19 (dated by TCRdb to 2021 to 2024). For these receptors, no antigen is known. Libraries were made using PCR. Instrument on record: Illumina iSeq 100. TCR sequencing of DNA from cultured CD4+ T cells used the Oncomine TCR Beta short-read assay at the Johns Hopkins FTIC core. TCRdb redid the processing of the public reads, applying fastp at Q25 and MiXCR, and retained in-frame beta chains. Each entry is one CDR3 protein sequence, shown with its most common DNA and genes. The sample data list roughly 7,400 distinct CDR3 sequences, and about 50% of these were observed just once. Jointly, the top ten make up more than 15% of the sample. In the paper's terms, the treatment or condition label means: approximately nine-day PBMC culture with coronavirus spike peptide pools or control peptides (ViraFEST assay).

What was sequenced was CD4+ T cells from blood, cultured in vitro. These receptors originate from a human donor who had recovered from COVID-19.

The genes are TRBV7-8 and TRBJ2-7; 7 nucleotides match TRBD1. Germline V gene sequence: CDR1 SGHVS, CDR2 FQNEAQ. CDR3 length: 17 amino acids. The trim removed 4 bases at V and 4 bases at J, leaving 16 bases unmatched. The CDR3 protein is CASSYNHNWGQPYEQYF. The CDR3 DNA follows: TGTGCCAGCAGCTATAATCACAACTGGGGACAGCCGTACGAGCAGTACTTC. The full variable domain, rest sourced from reference TRBV7-8 and TRBJ2-7, is GAGVSQSPRYKVAKRGQDVALRCDPISGHVSLFWYQQALGQGPEFLTYFQNEAQLDKSGLPSDRFFAERPEGSVSTLKIQRTQQEDSAVYLCASSYNHNWGQPYEQYFGPGTRLTVT.

This chain connects TRBV6-1 to TRBJ2-2, with D perhaps TRBD2 (5 bases). The V and J ends lost 6 bases and 5 bases respectively, with 16 bases between them. Germline V lookup: CDR1 MNHNS, CDR2 SASEGT. This CDR3 region has 15 residues. The CDR3 sequence is CASRGDRGQTGELFF. The DNA for the CDR3 is TGTGCCAGCAGGGGCGATAGAGGGCAGACCGGGGAGCTGTTTTTT.

The rearrangement joins TRBV20-1 to TRBJ2-2; 7 bases line up with TRBD1. The length of the CDR3 is 13 residues. Looked up from germline, CDR1 is DFQATT and CDR2 is SNEGSKA (reference sequence). V trimming: 3 bases; J trimming: 5 bases; junction bases outside the gene matches: 3. CDR3: CSARTGLTGELFF. DNA of the CDR3: TGCAGTGCTAGGACAGGGTTAACCGGGGAGCTGTTTTTT.

This clonotype was recorded a few times. CDR3 sequence reads: CARDRSGSVDEQYF. As DNA, the CDR3 is TGTGCCCGCGATCGGTCGGGGTCAGTCGACGAGCAGTACTTC. This chain uses TRBV24-1 with TRBJ2-7, with D perhaps TRBD2 (5 bases). Germline CDR1 is KGHDR and CDR2 is SFDVKD. V was trimmed by 12 bases and J by 5 bases, leaving 22 bases between them. The CDR3 spans 14 residues.

This rearrangement joins TRBV7-3 to TRBJ1-1; 11 positions agree with TRBD1. J gave up 9 bases and V 2 bases, and 2 bases lay outside the gene matches. CDR3 size: 13 residues. The V gene's germline CDR1 is SGHTA and CDR2 FQGTGA. CDR3 sequence: CASSLGTGGQAFF. Written as DNA, the CDR3 is TGTGCCAGCAGCTTAGGGACAGGGGGACAAGCTTTCTTT. Looking up the rest from reference TRBV7-3 and TRBJ1-1 gives the full variable domain: GAGVSQTPSNKVTEKGKYVELRCDPISGHTALYWYRQSLGQGPEFLIYFQGTGAADDSGLPNDRFFAVRPEGSVSTLKIQRTERGDSAVYLCASSLGTGGQAFFGQGTRLTVV.

Only a few counts were recorded for this clonotype. V and J are TRBV12-3 or TRBV12-4 and TRBJ1-3; D unclear. The V and J ends lost 3 bases and 2 bases respectively, with 8 bases between them. The CDR3 is made up of 14 amino acids. In nucleotides, the CDR3 is TGTGCCAGCAGTTTTCGGGTAGCTGGAAACACCATATATTTT. This encodes CASSFRVAGNTIYF.

The rearrangement joins TRBV4-1 to TRBJ2-5; possible D gene TRBD1, 7 bases. Germline V gene sequence: CDR1 MGHRA, CDR2 YSYEKL. V was pared by 5 bases and J by 4 bases, with 14 bases between. This CDR3 has 14 amino acids. CDR3 amino acids: CASSVEGAAETQYF. The CDR3 coding sequence is TGCGCCAGCAGCGTGGAGGGGGCAGCAGAGACCCAGTACTTC.

This clonotype was counted only a few times. V is TRBV6-2 or TRBV6-3 and J is TRBJ1-5; D is unclear. Trimming cost V 6 bases and J 1 base, with 13 bases left between them. The CDR3 loop spans 15 amino acids. The germline gives CDR1 MNHEY, CDR2 SVGEGT. As DNA, the CDR3 is TGTGCCAGCAGCCGCCCCAGCGTCAGCAATCAGCCCCAGCATTTT. It is translated as CASSRPSVSNQPQHF.

This sequence joins TRBV27 and TRBJ2-1; perhaps TRBD2 as D (7 bases). The CDR3 runs 15 residues. V lost 7 bases, J lost 8 bases, and 21 bases lay in between. Germline V gene lookup returns CDR1 MNHEY and CDR2 SMNVEV (reference sequence). The CDR3 sequence: CASIAGGPGSYEQFF. DNA of the CDR3: TGTGCCAGCATCGCCGGGGGGCCTGGGAGCTATGAGCAGTTCTTC.

J is TRBJ1-1 and V is TRBV2; no definite D call. From germline, CDR1 is SNHLY and CDR2 FYNNEI. V was pared by 8 bases and J by 4 bases, with 17 bases between. The CDR3 runs 14 residues. CDR3 sequence (DNA): TGTGCCAGCCGGATGGTGATCGATTCCACTGAAGCTTTCTTT. Protein: CASRMVIDSTEAFF.

V is TRBV5-1 and J is TRBJ2-1; the D gene is possibly TRBD2 (7 bases). V dropped 4 bases and J dropped 5 bases, with 22 bases sitting between them. Germline CDR1 SGHRS, CDR2 YFSETQ. The CDR3 runs to 17 residues. CDR3 amino acids: CASSLIGGRDRHNEQFF. The DNA for the CDR3 is TGCGCCAGCAGCCTCATCGGGGGGCGCGACCGACACAATGAGCAGTTCTTC.

The V call is TRBV6-4, the J call TRBJ1-1; D call uncertain. Germline V lookup: CDR1 MRHNA, CDR2 SNTAGT. The V and J ends lost 5 bases and 1 base respectively, with 8 bases between them. The length of the CDR3 is 13 residues. The CDR3 nucleotides read TGTGCCAGCAGTCAGGAAAGGAACACTGAAGCTTTCTTT. Protein product: CASSQERNTEAFF.

This clonotype was counted a few times. The CDR3 region is CASSMGVTEAFF. CDR3 in DNA: TGCGCCAGCAGTATGGGGGTCACTGAAGCTTTCTTT. This rearrangement joins TRBV23-1 to TRBJ1-1, with a weak D call TRBD1 (5 bases). TRBV23-1 is noted as an ORF with a role that remains uncertain. V was shortened by 5 bases and J by 4 bases, with 8 bases between the two germline ends. The CDR3 sequence is 12 residues long.

Concerning this clonotype: The junction does not match germline at one end; this may be a read error. This chain connects TRBV7-6 to TRBJ2-5, with a tentative D call TRBD2 (7 bases). There are 15 residues in the CDR3. Germline-derived CDR1 and CDR2 are SGHVS and FNYEAQ. The CDR3 DNA reads as TGTGCTAGCAGCTTAGGGAGGGGCCAGGGGGAGACCCAGTACTTC. This encodes CASSLGRGQGETQYF.

This clonotype has just a few counts. This chain links TRBV21-1 with TRBJ1-1; the table's D call TRBD1 went unverified against the DNA. TRBV21-1 is shown as a pseudogene. The CDR3 is made up of 15 amino acids. The CDR3 DNA sequence: TGTGCCAGCAGCAAAGAAGGGGACAGGAACACTGAAGCTTTCTTT. Its translation: CASSKEGDRNTEAFF.

This clonotype was counted once. The CDR3 region is CASSSGSSGANVLTF. CDR3 bases: TGTGCCAGCAGCTCTGGGTCCTCTGGGGCCAACGTCCTGACTTTC. The J gene is TRBJ2-6, the V gene TRBV7-2; D not resolved. Per the germline V gene, CDR1 is SGHTA and CDR2 is FQGNSA. V lost 4 bases and J 0 bases, leaving 7 bases between the germline ends. This CDR3 has 15 residues.

This chain joins TRBV7-9 and TRBJ1-6; 10 bases agree with TRBD1. With V trimmed by 2 bases and J by 7 bases, 2 bases remained unmatched. This CDR3 spans 15 amino acids. Germline V CDR1 and CDR2: SEHNR, FQNEAQ (reference sequence). The CDR3 protein is CASSLTGQGNSPLHF. As DNA, the CDR3 is TGTGCCAGCAGCTTAACGGGACAGGGGAATTCACCCCTCCACTTT.

To note about this clonotype: Given the absence of the conserved phenylalanine or tryptophan at the CDR3 end, a read error is likely. The chain combines TRBV30 with TRBJ1-2; D uncertain. Germline-derived CDR1 and CDR2 are GTSNPN and SVGIG (reference sequence). There are 13 residues in the CDR3. With 1 base removed from V and 8 bases from J, the gap between germline ends came to 14 bases. The CDR3 here is CAWSGVRLNGYTL. The CDR3 DNA reads as TGTGCCTGGAGTGGGGTTAGACTAAACGGCTACACCCTC.